This TCR beta chain was recovered during a study of CD8 T cells in ankylosing spondylitis. Study results and caveats: Disease-associated clonotypes exhibited CD8+ identity and were relatively infrequent in peripheral blood. Earlier reports found some motif variants in synovial fluid and blood in reactive arthritis.

Concerning this clonotype itself: Its matching antigen is unknown.

TCRdb analysed the 5' RACE reads with MiXCR anew, one entry per CDR3 protein. The sample records approximately 140,000 distinct CDR3 sequences, approximately 48% being singletons. Germline CDR1 is MDHEN and CDR2 is SYDVKM. V was clipped by 3 bases and J by 6 bases; unmatched bases: 5. This CDR3 contains 15 residues. The sequence was obtained from a male donor with ankylosing spondylitis. The rearrangement joins TRBV28 to TRBJ2-2; TRBD1 matches at 9 bases. The sample taken for sequencing was synovial fluid, either unsorted or a sorted T cell fraction (not recorded which). The CDR3 DNA is TGTGCCAGCAGTTTGTGGGGGACAGGGCCCGGGGAGCTGTTTTTT. It translates to CASSLWGTGPGELFF.